This TCR beta chain was captured by sequencing in a study of cytotoxic CD8 clonotypes in ibrutinib-treated CLL. Study context: A median roughly 11 months of treatment, range 6 to 36, preceded the collection of response samples.

CDR1 SGHTA and CDR2 FQGTGA come from the germline V gene. This CDR3 comprises 13 residues. Trimming stripped 5 bases from V and 5 bases from J, with 12 bases between. TCRdb's table, derived via immunoSEQ multiplex PCR, lists solely in-frame clones and lacks some. This sample carries about 89,000 clones, around 80% of them seen once, and the ten largest clones take around 30%. The chain joins TRBV7-3 to TRBJ1-2; perhaps TRBD1 as D (5 bases). The origin of this receptor is a human donor with chronic lymphocytic leukemia. Here the sequenced sample was PBMCs, taken after 12 months of ibrutinib treatment. Written as DNA, the CDR3 is TGTGCCAGCAGCCCCGGGACGGATTATGGCTACACCTTC. Protein product: CASSPGTDYGYTF.